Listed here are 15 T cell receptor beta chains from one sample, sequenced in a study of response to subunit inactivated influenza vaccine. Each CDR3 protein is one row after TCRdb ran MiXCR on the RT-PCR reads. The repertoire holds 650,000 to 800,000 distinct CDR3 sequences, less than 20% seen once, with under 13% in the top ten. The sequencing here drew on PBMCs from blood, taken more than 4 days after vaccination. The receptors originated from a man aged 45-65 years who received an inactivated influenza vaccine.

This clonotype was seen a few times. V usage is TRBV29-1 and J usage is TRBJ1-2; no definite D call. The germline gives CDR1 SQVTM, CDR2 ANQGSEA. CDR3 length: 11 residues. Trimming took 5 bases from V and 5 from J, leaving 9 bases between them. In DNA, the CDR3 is TGCAGCGTTCCCTTGGAATATGGCTACACCTTC. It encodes CSVPLEYGYTF.

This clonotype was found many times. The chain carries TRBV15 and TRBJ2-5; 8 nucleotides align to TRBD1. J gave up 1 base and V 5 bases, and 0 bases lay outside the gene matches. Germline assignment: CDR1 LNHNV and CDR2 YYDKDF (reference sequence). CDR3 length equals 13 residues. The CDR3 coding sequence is TGTGCCACCAGCGGGACAGGCCAAGAGACCCAGTACTTC. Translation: CATSGTGQETQYF.

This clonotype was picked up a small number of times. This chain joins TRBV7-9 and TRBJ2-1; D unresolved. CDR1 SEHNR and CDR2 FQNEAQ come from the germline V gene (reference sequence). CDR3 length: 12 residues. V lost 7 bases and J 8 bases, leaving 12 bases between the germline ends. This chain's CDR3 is CASTPLGDEQFF. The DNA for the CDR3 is TGTGCCAGCACTCCCCTCGGCGATGAGCAGTTCTTC.

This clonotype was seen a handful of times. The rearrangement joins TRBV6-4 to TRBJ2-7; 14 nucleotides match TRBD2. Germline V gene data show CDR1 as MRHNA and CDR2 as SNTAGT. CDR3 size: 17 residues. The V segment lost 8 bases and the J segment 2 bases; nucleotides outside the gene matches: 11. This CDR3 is CASVTGTSGGGTYEQYF. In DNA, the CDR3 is TGTGCCAGCGTTACCGGGACTAGCGGGGGAGGGACCTACGAGCAGTACTTC.

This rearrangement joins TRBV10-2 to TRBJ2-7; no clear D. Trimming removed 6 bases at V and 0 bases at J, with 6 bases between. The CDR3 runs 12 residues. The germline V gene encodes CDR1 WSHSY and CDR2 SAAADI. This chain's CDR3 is CASRESSYEQYF. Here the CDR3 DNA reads TGCGCCAGCAGGGAGAGCTCCTACGAGCAGTACTTC.

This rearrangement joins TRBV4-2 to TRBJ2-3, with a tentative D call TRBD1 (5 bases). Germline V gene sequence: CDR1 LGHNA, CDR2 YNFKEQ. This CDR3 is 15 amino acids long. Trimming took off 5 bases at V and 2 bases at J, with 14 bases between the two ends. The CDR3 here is CASSAGNGVTDTQYF. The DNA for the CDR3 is TGTGCCAGCAGCGCAGGGAACGGAGTCACAGATACGCAGTATTTT.

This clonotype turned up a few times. Written as DNA, the CDR3 is TGTGCCAGCAGTTTAACGCGGGGGCGTGAAGCTTTCTTT. Translation: CASSLTRGREAFF. The V and J genes are TRBV12-3 or TRBV12-4 and TRBJ1-1; weak D call: TRBD1 (6 bases). The CDR3 extends over 13 amino acids. Trimming left V 2 bases short and J 7 bases short, with 11 bases between.

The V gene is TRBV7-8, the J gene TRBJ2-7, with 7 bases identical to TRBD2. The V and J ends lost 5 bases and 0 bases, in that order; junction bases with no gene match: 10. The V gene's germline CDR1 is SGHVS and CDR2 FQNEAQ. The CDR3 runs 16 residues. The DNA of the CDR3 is TGTGCCAGCAGCGTATCTAGCGGAGCTTACTCCTACGAGCAGTACTTC. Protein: CASSVSSGAYSYEQYF. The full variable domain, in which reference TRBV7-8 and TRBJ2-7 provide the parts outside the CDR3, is GAGVSQSPRYKVAKRGQDVALRCDPISGHVSLFWYQQALGQGPEFLTYFQNEAQLDKSGLPSDRFFAERPEGSVSTLKIQRTQQEDSAVYLCASSVSSGAYSYEQYFGPGTRLTVT.

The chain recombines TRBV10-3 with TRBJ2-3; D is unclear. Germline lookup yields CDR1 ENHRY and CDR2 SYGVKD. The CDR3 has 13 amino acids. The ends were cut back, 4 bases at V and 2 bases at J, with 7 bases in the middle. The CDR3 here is CAISVPPTDTQYF. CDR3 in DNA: TGTGCCATCAGTGTCCCCCCCACAGATACGCAGTATTTT.

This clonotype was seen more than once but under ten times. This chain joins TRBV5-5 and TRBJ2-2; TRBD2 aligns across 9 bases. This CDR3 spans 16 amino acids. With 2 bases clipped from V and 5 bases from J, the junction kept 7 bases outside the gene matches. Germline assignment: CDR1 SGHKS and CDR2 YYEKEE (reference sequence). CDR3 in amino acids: CASSLSAGGRTGELFF. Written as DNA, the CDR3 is TGTGCCAGCAGCTTAAGTGCGGGAGGGCGTACCGGGGAGCTGTTTTTT.

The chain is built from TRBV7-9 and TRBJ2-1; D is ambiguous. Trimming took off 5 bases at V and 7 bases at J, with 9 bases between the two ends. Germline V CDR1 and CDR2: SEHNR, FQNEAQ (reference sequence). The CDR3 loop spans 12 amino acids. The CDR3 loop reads CASSNRVNEQFF. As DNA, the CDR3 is TGTGCCAGCAGCAATAGGGTTAATGAGCAGTTCTTC.

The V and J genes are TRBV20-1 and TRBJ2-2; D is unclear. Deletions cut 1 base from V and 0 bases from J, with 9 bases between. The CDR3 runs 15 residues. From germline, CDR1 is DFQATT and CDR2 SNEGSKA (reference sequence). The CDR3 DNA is TGCAGTGCTAGAGGTGGGAAAGCGAACACCGGGGAGCTGTTTTTT. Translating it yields CSARGGKANTGELFF.

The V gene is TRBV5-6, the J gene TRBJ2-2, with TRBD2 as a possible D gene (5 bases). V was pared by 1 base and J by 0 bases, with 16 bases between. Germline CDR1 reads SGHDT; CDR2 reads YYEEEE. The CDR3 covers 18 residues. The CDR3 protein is CASSLTGWESANTGELFF. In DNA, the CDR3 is TGTGCCAGCAGCTTGACGGGATGGGAATCCGCGAACACCGGGGAGCTGTTTTTT.

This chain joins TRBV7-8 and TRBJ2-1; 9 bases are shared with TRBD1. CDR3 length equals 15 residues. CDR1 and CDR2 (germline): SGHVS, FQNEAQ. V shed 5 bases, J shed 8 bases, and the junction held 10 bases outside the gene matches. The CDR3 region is CASSGSGTGLYEQFF. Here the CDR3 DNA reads TGTGCCAGCAGCGGGTCCGGGACAGGGTTGTATGAGCAGTTCTTC.

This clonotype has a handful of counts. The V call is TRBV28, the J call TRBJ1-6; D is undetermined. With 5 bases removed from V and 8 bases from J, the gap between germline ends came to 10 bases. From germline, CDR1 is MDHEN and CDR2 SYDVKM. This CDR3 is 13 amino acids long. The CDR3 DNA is TGTGCCAGCAGTCTGGACTGGGATTCACCCCTCCACTTT. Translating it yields CASSLDWDSPLHF.